This TCR beta chain was recovered during a study of blood T cell repertoires in COVID-19 (dated by TCRdb to 2019 to 2021). Regarding the complete study: Samples from collaborators originated in the United States, Italy and Spain and spanned both the acute and convalescent phases of COVID-19. The prospective study material was composed of cDNA or gDNA derived from T cells, B-cell-depleted T cells, or PBMCs. Subjects who had been exposed to COVID-19, were actively infected with it, or had recovered from it provided the deeply sampled blood TCRbeta repertoires that made up the dataset. A freely available public database, intended as a resource for researchers studying the immune response to SARS-CoV-2, is where the repertoires were released. The samples were drawn from two sources: the first 160 participants of the ongoing ImmuneRACE study, and 1,200 or so subjects contributed by 6 global collaborators. Nearly every sample came with metadata listing a de-identified subject ID, COVID-19 status, age in years and sex. HLA class I and class II types, where available, came from metadata supplied by the sample provider rather than from assay-based typing.

The paper's findings and limits, for the study overall: The quantity of clinical and demographic metadata differed by source and by participant and was supplied without curation.

The immunoSEQ Assay, a bias-controlled multiplex PCR, was used to amplify TCRbeta CDR3 regions from genomic DNA. In the paper's pipeline: Within the assay, amplification of reference gene primers was used to estimate how many nucleated cells each sample contained. To quantify the absolute abundance of each unique TCRbeta CDR3 rearrangement, sequence reads were collapsed and filtered. For each sample, productive Simpson clonality was calculated as the square root of Simpson's diversity index across productive rearrangements. TCRdb carries this immuneACCESS record with in-frame sequences only. Its versions omit some clonotypes, under half of them owing to an unresolved V gene in the studies checked, with the rest unexplained. V and J calls and clone size are as listed in that table; D and trimming were resolved from the DNA. In this sample the table shows a few hundred thousand clones, approximately 86% of which occur a single time. The ten largest clones represent more than 6.5% of the sample.

In its sample, this clone was seen once. The specificity of this receptor is unknown. No much larger clonotype is one base removed from it; base qualities were not supplied. Each collaborating institution followed its own protocols to collect whole blood in K2EDTA tubes. For TCRbeta analysis, collaborators shipped samples as frozen whole blood, isolated PBMCs, or DNA extracted from either of those sample types. Material for sequencing was peripheral blood. The origin of this receptor is a woman between 70 and 85 years old with active or convalescent COVID-19.

The CDR3 here reads CASGPPPGGTEAFF. The sequenced DNA is TGTGCTAGTGGCCCTCCCCCAGGAGGGACTGAAGCTTTCTTT. The receptor chain draws on TRBV12-5 and TRBJ1-1, with no confident D gene call. CDR1 LGHNT and CDR2 FRNRAP are derived from the germline V gene. The CDR3 has 14 amino acids, counting the end cysteine and phenylalanine. Here the CDR3 DNA is all that survives: 42 bases in frame from base 1. Cut back by 6 bases and 5 bases, the V and J ends lie 16 bases apart.